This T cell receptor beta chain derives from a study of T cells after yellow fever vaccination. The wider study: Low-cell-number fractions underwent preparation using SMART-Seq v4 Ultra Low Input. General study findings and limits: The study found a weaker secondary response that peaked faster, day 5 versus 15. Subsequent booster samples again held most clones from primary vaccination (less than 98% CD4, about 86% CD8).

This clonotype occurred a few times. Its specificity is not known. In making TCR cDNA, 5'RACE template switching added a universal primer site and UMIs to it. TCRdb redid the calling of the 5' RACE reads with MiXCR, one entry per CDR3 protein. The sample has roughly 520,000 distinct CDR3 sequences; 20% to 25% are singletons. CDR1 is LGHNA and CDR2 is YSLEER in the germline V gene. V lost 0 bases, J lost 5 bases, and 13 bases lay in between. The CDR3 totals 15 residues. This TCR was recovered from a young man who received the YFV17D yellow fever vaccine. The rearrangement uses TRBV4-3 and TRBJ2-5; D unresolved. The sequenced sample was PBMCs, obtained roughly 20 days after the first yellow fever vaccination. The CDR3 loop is CASSQDPWGLETQYF. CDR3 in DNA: TGCGCCAGCAGCCAAGACCCATGGGGTCTGGAGACCCAGTACTTC.